This passage covers 21 T cell receptor beta chains from one sample sequenced in a study of blood T cell repertoires in COVID-19. Measured with immunoSEQ multiplex PCR; TCRdb has only the in-frame clones, and not every one. The table includes under 250,000 clones, about 76% detected once. The sequencing sample was made of PBMCs or T cells enriched from blood (not recorded which). The receptors stem from a woman aged 50 to 60 with acute COVID-19.

The chain recombines TRBV27 with TRBJ2-5, with 9 positions matching TRBD2. There are 18 residues in the CDR3. With V trimmed by 6 bases and J by 5 bases, 19 bases remained unmatched. Germline loops: CDR1 MNHEY, CDR2 SMNVEV (reference sequence). CDR3 nucleotide sequence: TGTGCCAGCAGGCGTTTTAGCGGGAGCGGAAACCTCAGCGAGACCCAGTACTTC. Residues: CASRRFSGSGNLSETQYF.

The chain carries TRBV28 and TRBJ2-7, with 12 bases identical to TRBD1. CDR1 is MDHEN, CDR2 SYDVKM, per germline. The CDR3 covers 13 residues. Losses at the gene ends were 6 bases for V and 4 bases for J; bases not matched to a gene: 1. The CDR3 spells CASRGQGAYEQYF. The CDR3 DNA sequence: TGTGCCAGCAGGGGACAGGGGGCGTACGAGCAGTACTTC.

This chain links TRBV21-1 with TRBJ2-2; the table gives TRBD2 as D, unverified against the DNA. TRBV21-1 represents a pseudogene. The CDR3 is 17 amino acids. CDR3 residues: CASSRRTGPANTGELFF. The DNA of the CDR3 is TGTGCCAGCAGTCGCCGGACTGGCCCCGCGAACACCGGGGAGCTGTTTTTT.

This chain uses TRBV28 with TRBJ1-5; D ambiguous. V lost 3 bases and J lost 6, with 12 bases in between. Germline V gives CDR1 MDHEN, CDR2 SYDVKM. This CDR3 has 14 residues. The CDR3 nucleotides read TGTGCCAGCAGTTTCCTCTCTGAGGTTCAGCCCCAGCATTTT. It encodes CASSFLSEVQPQHF.

The DNA of the CDR3 is TGTGCCAGCAGCCAATCCGGTTCAGATACGCAGTATTTT. Its protein product is CASSQSGSDTQYF. This chain links TRBV3-1 (or the pseudogene TRBV3-2) with TRBJ2-3; D uncertain. CDR1 is LGHDT and CDR2 is YNNKEL in the germline V gene (reference sequence). The V gene lost 2 bases and the J gene lost 4 bases, with 7 bases spanning the gap. This CDR3 spans 13 amino acids.

The chain couples TRBV5-5 to TRBJ2-1; possibly TRBD2 for D (6 bases). The CDR3 loop spans 16 amino acids. With 6 bases removed from V and 4 bases from J, the gap between germline ends came to 20 bases. Germline V lookup: CDR1 SGHKS, CDR2 YYEKEE (reference sequence). The CDR3 is CASNPQNGRGYNEQFF. As DNA, the CDR3 is TGTGCCAGCAACCCCCAAAACGGGAGAGGGTACAATGAGCAGTTCTTC.

The V gene is TRBV7-2, the J gene TRBJ2-2; D gene ambiguous. In germline, CDR1 is SGHTA, CDR2 FQGNSA. The length of the CDR3 is 14 residues. Trimming left V 1 base short and J 2 bases short, with 5 bases between. The CDR3 DNA sequence: TGTGCCAGCAGCTTAGTAGTAAACACCGGGGAGCTGTTTTTT. It encodes CASSLVVNTGELFF.

The chain links TRBV2 to TRBJ2-1; 10 bases are a match to TRBD2. Germline V gives CDR1 SNHLY, CDR2 FYNNEI. Unmatched junction bases numbered 8, after V lost 4 bases and J lost 8 bases. This CDR3 contains 15 residues. CDR3 protein: CASSGQRGGPYEQFF. CDR3 in DNA: TGTGCCAGCAGTGGTCAGCGGGGGGGCCCTTATGAGCAGTTCTTC.

The chain carries TRBV5-1 and TRBJ2-7; D possibly corresponds to TRBD1 (6 bases). V lost 4 bases, J lost 3 bases, and 14 bases lay in between. This CDR3 comprises 14 residues. From germline, CDR1 is SGHRS and CDR2 YFSETQ. DNA for the CDR3: TGCGCCAGCAGCGACCAGGGGTTGGGCTACGAGCAGTACTTC. It encodes CASSDQGLGYEQYF.

The V call is TRBV18, the J call TRBJ1-1; TRBD1 matches at 11 bases. CDR1 is KGHSH and CDR2 is LQKENI in the germline V gene. The CDR3 length is 18 residues. V lost 3 bases, J lost 1 base, and 10 bases stayed unmatched. CDR3 amino acids: CASSPPMGQGGTNTEAFF. DNA of the CDR3: TGTGCCAGCTCACCCCCCATGGGACAGGGGGGGACGAACACTGAAGCTTTCTTT.

The gene calls are TRBV19 and TRBJ2-7; D gene ambiguous. Germline assignment: CDR1 LNHDA and CDR2 SQIVND (reference sequence). This CDR3 has 14 residues. Trimming shortened V by 4 bases and J by 0 bases, and 10 bases separated the two germline ends. CDR3 DNA sequence: TGTGCCAGTAGTAGCCAGGCCAGCTCCTACGAGCAGTACTTC. Protein: CASSSQASSYEQYF.

This sequence joins TRBV6-5 and TRBJ1-1; 7 nucleotides match TRBD1. The trim removed 11 bases at V and 4 bases at J, leaving 13 bases unmatched. Germline V gene data show CDR1 as MNHEY and CDR2 as SVGAGI. The CDR3 contains 14 residues. The CDR3 DNA reads TGTGCCTCCGTGCAGGGGGGAAGGGGCACTGAAGCTTTCTTT. This encodes CASVQGGRGTEAFF.

The gene calls are TRBV28 and TRBJ1-2; TRBD1 matches at 9 bases. The CDR3 contains 15 residues. Germline-derived CDR1 and CDR2 are MDHEN and SYDVKM. J was trimmed by 6 bases and V by 3 bases; bases with no gene match: 8. This chain's CDR3 is CASSFTGTGRDGYTF. The CDR3 nucleotides are TGTGCCAGCAGTTTCACTGGGACAGGGAGAGATGGCTACACCTTC.

The genes are TRBV7-2 and TRBJ1-4; 7 bases match TRBD1. The CDR3 covers 17 residues. Germline values: CDR1 SGHTA, CDR2 FQGNSA. V gave up 3 bases and J gave up 0 bases; unmatched junction bases: 7. The CDR3 loop reads CASSLRTQGATNEKLFF. DNA of the CDR3: TGTGCCAGCAGCTTGAGAACGCAGGGGGCAACTAATGAAAAACTGTTTTTT. The full variable domain, rest sourced from reference TRBV7-2 and TRBJ1-4, is GAGVSQSPSNKVTEKGKDVELRCDPISGHTALYWYRQSLGQGLEFLIYFQGNSAPDKSGLPSDRFSAERTGGSVSTLTIQRTQQEDSAVYLCASSLRTQGATNEKLFFGSGTQLSVL.

The V gene is TRBV6-2 or TRBV6-3, the J gene TRBJ2-3; tentative D call: TRBD2 (7 bases). The germline V gene has CDR1 MNHEY and CDR2 SVGEGT. CDR3 length: 16 residues. V lost 5 bases and J lost 4, with 19 bases in between. DNA of the CDR3: TGTGCCAGCAGTCTCCCGGGGGCGGGAGTACCAGATACGCAGTATTTT. Amino acid sequence: CASSLPGAGVPDTQYF.

CDR3 nucleotide sequence: TGCAGCGTTGAGCCCCGGGGACAGCCTAACTATGGCTACACCTTC. This translates into CSVEPRGQPNYGYTF. The chain couples TRBV29-1 to TRBJ1-2; TRBD1 matches 7 bases. The CDR3 consists of 15 residues. Germline V CDR1 and CDR2: SQVTM, ANQGSEA. J lost 0 bases, V lost 3 bases, and 7 bases had no gene match.

In this sample, this clone turned up a few times. This rearrangement joins TRBV28 to TRBJ2-3, with 8 bases aligning to TRBD1. The J segment lost 2 bases and the V segment lost 6 bases, leaving 7 bases of the junction unmatched. The CDR3 length is 15 residues. In germline, CDR1 is MDHEN, CDR2 SYDVKM. CDR3 amino acids: CASSHRTGLTDTQYF. Written as DNA, the CDR3 is TGTGCCAGCAGCCACAGGACAGGGCTCACAGATACGCAGTATTTT.

This chain links TRBV28 with TRBJ1-6; TRBD1 might be the D (6 bases). CDR1 is MDHEN and CDR2 is SYDVKM in the germline V gene. The V gene lost 4 bases and the J gene lost 7 bases, with 20 bases spanning the gap. The CDR3 extends over 17 amino acids. The CDR3 coding sequence is TGTGCCAGCAGTTCCTCCTTATGGGGGCTTGGGAATTCACCCCTCCACTTT. It specifies CASSSSLWGLGNSPLHF. Drawing the rest from reference TRBV28 and TRBJ1-6, the complete variable domain is DVKVTQSSRYLVKRTGEKVFLECVQDMDHENMFWYRQDPGLGLRLIYFSYDVKMKEKGDIPEGYSVSREKKERFSLILESASTNQTSMYLCASSSSLWGLGNSPLHFGNGTRLTVT.

About this clone: Other DNA sequences in the sample encode the same CDR3. The J gene is TRBJ1-5, the V gene TRBV30; no clear D. This CDR3 is built from 15 residues. Trimming removed 0 bases at V and 0 bases at J, with 9 bases between. CDR1 and CDR2 (germline): GTSNPN, SVGIG (reference sequence). Here the CDR3 reads CAWSVGGASNQPQHF. The CDR3, as DNA: TGTGCCTGGAGTGTCGGAGGAGCTAGCAATCAGCCCCAGCATTTT.

The rearrangement links TRBV30 to TRBJ2-2; the match to TRBD1 covers 8 bases. V dropped 3 bases and J dropped 4; count of bases not matched to a gene: 7. Germline V gives CDR1 GTSNPN, CDR2 SVGIG (reference sequence). This CDR3 spans 15 amino acids. The CDR3 spells CAWSGQGMGTGELFF. In DNA form, the CDR3 reads TGTGCCTGGAGCGGACAGGGTATGGGCACCGGGGAGCTGTTTTTT.

The chain has TRBV6-1 and TRBJ1-5; D not resolved. Germline assignment: CDR1 MNHNS and CDR2 SASEGT. Trimming cost V 3 bases and J 1 base, with 7 bases left between them. The CDR3 runs to 14 residues. CDR3 in amino acids: CASSDSGSNQPQHF. The DNA of the CDR3 is TGTGCCAGCAGTGATTCGGGGAGCAATCAGCCCCAGCATTTT.